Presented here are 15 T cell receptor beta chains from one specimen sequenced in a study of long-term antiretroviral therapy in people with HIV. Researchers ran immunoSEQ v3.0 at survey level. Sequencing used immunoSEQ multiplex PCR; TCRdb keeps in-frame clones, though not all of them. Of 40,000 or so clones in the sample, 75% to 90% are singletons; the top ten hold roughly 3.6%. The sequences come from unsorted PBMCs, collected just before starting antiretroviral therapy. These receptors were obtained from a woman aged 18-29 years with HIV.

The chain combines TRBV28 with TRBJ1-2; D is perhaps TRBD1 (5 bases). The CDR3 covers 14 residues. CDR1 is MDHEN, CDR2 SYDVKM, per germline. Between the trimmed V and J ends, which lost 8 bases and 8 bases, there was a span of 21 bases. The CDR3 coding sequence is TGTGCCAGCTCAAACCCGGGACGGCCTTTCGGCTACACCTTC. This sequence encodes CASSNPGRPFGYTF.

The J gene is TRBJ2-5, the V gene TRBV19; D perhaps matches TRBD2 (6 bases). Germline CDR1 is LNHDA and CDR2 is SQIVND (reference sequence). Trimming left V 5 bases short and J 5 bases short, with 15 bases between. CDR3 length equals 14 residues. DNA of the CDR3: TGTGCCAGTAGTCTAGGAGGGGAGGCGGAGACCCAGTACTTC. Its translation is CASSLGGEAETQYF.

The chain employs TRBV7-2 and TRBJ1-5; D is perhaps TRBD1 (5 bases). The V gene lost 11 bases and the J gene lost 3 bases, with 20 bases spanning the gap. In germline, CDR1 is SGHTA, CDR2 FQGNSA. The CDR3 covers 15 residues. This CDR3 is CAGTLPTGANQPQHF. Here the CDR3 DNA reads TGTGCCGGCACCCTTCCCACCGGGGCCAATCAGCCCCAGCATTTT.

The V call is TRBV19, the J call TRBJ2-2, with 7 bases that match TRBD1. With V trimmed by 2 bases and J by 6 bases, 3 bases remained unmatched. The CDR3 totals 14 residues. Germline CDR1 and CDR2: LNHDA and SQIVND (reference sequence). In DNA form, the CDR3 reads TGTGCCAGTAGTATACGACAGGGTGCCGGGGAGCTGTTTTTT. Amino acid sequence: CASSIRQGAGELFF. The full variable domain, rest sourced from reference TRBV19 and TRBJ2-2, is DGGITQSPKYLFRKEGQNVTLSCEQNLNHDAMYWYRQDPGQGLRLIYYSQIVNDFQKGDIAEGYSVSREKKESFPLTVTSAQKNPTAFYLCASSIRQGAGELFFGEGSRLTVL.

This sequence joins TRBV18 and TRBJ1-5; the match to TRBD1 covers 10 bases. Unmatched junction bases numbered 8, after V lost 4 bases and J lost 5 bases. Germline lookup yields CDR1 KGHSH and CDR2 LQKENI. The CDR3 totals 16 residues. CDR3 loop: CASSRSTGGVDQPQHF. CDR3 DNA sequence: TGTGCCAGCTCACGTTCGACAGGGGGCGTAGATCAGCCCCAGCATTTT.

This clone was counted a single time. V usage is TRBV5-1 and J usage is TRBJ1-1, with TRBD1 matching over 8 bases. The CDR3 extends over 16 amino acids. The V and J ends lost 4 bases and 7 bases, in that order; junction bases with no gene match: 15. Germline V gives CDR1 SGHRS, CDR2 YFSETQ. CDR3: CASSLGGTGVAGEAFF. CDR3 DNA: TGCGCCAGCAGCCTAGGTGGGACAGGCGTAGCAGGTGAAGCTTTCTTT.

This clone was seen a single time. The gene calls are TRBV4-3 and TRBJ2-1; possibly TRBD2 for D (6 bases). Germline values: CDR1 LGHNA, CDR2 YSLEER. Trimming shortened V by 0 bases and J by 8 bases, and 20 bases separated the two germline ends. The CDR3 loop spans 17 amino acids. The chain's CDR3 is CASSQDGASDGSDEQFF. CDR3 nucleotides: TGCGCCAGCAGCCAAGATGGAGCTAGCGATGGTTCGGATGAGCAGTTCTTC.

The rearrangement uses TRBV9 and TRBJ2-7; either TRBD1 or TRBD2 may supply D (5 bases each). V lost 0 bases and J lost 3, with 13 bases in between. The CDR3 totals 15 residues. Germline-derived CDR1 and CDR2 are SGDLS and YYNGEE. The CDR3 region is CASSVEPGSSYEQYF. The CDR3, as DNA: TGTGCCAGCAGCGTAGAGCCAGGGAGTAGCTACGAGCAGTACTTC. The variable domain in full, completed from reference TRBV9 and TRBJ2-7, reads DSGVTQTPKHLITATGQRVTLRCSPRSGDLSVYWYQQSLDQGLQFLIQYYNGEERAKGNILERFSAQQFPDLHSELNLSSLELGDSALYFCASSVEPGSSYEQYFGPGTRLTVT.

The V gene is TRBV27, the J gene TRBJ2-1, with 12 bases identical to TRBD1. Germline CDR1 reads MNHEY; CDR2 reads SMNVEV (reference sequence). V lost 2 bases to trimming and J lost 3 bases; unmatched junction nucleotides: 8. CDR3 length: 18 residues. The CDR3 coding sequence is TGTGCCAGCAGTTTAGGCTGGGACAGGGGGCACTTCTACAATGAGCAGTTCTTC. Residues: CASSLGWDRGHFYNEQFF.

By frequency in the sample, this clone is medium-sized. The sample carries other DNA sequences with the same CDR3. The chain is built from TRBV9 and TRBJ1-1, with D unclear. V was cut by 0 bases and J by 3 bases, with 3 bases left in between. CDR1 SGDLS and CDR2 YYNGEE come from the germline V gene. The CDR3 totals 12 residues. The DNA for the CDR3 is TGTGCCAGCAGCGTAGGCGACACTGAAGCTTTCTTT. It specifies CASSVGDTEAFF.

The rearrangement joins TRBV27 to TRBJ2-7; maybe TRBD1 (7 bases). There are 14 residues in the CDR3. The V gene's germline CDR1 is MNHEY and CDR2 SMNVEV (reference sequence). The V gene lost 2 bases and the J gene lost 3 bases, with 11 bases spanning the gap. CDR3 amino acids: CASSLGRGDYEQYF. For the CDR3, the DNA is TGTGCCAGCAGTTTAGGCAGGGGGGACTACGAGCAGTACTTC.

The CDR3 region has the DNA TGTGCCAGCAGTTTATTTTTCGCGGACGAGCAGTACTTC. This gives the protein CASSLFFADEQYF. The gene calls are TRBV27 and TRBJ2-7; D gene uncertain. V lost 1 base to trimming and J lost 5 bases, with 9 bases between them. Germline lookup yields CDR1 MNHEY and CDR2 SMNVEV (reference sequence). The CDR3 is 13 amino acids.

CDR3 in DNA: TGTGCCAGCAGCTTAGGGGGGTCTGGCACTGAAGCTTTCTTT. This gives the protein CASSLGGSGTEAFF. The V gene is TRBV7-8, the J gene TRBJ1-1; D might be TRBD1 (5 bases). Germline CDR1 and CDR2: SGHVS and FQNEAQ. The CDR3 extends over 14 amino acids. Trimming pared 1 base from V and 4 bases from J, leaving 10 bases between.

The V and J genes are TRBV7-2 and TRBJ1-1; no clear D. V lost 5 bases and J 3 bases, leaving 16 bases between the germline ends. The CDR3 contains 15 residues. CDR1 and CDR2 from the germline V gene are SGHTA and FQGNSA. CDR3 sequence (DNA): TGTGCCAGCAGCCCGGGTAGACTTGAGTACACTGAAGCTTTCTTT. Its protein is CASSPGRLEYTEAFF.

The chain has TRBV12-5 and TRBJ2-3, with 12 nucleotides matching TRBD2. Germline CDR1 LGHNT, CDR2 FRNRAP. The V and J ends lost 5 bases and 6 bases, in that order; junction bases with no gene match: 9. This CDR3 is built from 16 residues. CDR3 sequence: CASGAGTSGFRDTQYF. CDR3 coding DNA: TGTGCTAGTGGTGCCGGGACTAGCGGGTTCCGGGATACGCAGTATTTT. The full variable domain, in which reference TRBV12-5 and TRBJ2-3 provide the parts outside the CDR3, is DARVTQTPRHKVTEMGQEVTMRCQPILGHNTVFWYRQTMMQGLELLAYFRNRAPLDDSGMPKDRFSAEMPDATLATLKIQPSEPRDSAVYFCASGAGTSGFRDTQYFGPGTRLTVL.